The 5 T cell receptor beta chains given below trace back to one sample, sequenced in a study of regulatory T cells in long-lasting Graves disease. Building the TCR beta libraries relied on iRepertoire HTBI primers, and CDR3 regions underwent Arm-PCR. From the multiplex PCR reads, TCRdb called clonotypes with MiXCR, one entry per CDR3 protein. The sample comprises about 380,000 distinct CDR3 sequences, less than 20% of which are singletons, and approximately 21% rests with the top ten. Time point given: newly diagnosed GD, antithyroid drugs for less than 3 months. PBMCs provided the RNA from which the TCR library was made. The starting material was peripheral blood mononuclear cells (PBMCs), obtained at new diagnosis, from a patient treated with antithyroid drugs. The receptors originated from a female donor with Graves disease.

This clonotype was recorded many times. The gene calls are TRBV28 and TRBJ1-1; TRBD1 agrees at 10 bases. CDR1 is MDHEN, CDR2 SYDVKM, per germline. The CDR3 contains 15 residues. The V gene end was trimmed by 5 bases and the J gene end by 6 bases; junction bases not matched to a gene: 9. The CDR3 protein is CASSLTGGYPSEAFF. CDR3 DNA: TGTGCCAGCAGTCTGACAGGGGGCTACCCGTCTGAAGCTTTCTTT.

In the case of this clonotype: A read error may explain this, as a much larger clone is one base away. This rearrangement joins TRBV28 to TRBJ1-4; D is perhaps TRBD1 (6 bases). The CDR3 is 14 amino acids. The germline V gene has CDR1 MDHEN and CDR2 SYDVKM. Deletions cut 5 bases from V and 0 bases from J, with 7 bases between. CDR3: CASSNRATNEKLFF. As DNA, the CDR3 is TGTGCCAGCAGTAACAGGGCAACTAATGAAAAACTGTTTTTT.

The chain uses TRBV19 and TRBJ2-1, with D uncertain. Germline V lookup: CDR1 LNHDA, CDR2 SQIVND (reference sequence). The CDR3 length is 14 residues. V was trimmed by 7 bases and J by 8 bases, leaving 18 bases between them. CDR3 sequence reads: CASNPRAEEHEQFF. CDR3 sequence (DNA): TGTGCCAGTAACCCCCGGGCTGAGGAACATGAGCAGTTCTTC.

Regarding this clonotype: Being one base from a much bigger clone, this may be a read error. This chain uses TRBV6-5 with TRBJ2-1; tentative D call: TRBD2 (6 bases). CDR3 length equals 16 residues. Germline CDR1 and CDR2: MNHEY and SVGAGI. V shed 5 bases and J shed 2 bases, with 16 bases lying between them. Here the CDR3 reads CASSRGTGRAYNEQFF. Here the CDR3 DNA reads TGTGCCAGCAGTCGGGGGACGGGAAGGGCCTACAATGAGCAGTTCTTC.

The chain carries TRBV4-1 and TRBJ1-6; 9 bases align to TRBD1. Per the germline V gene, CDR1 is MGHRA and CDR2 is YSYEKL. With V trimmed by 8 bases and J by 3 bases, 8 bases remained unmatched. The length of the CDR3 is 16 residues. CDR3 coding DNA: TGCGCCAGCCATACAGGGGGCGTACACTATAATTCACCCCTCCACTTT. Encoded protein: CASHTGGVHYNSPLHF.